This TCR beta chain was found in a study of blood T cell repertoires in COVID-19. Overall study: T cells, B-cell-depleted T cells, or PBMCs supplied cDNA or gDNA.

Per the authors' pipeline: Amplification with reference gene primers provided the estimates of nucleated cell counts. Clones were read by immunoSEQ multiplex PCR, and TCRdb kept only the in-frame ones, dropping some. V, J and clone size are those of that table, while D and trimming were read from the DNA. The repertoire holds 100,000 to 150,000 clones, with over 70% as singletons. This clone occurred a few times. The length of the CDR3 is 15 residues. Germline CDR1 reads LGHNA; CDR2 reads YNFKEQ. V was shortened by 0 bases and J by 4 bases, with 12 bases between the two germline ends. This chain uses TRBV4-2 with TRBJ1-1, with D maybe TRBD1 (6 bases). Sequences were obtained from peripheral blood. The clonotype originates from a woman aged 45-65 years with acute or convalescent COVID-19. The CDR3 DNA sequence: TGTGCCAGCAGCCAAGATTGGAGAGGGGGCACTGAAGCTTTCTTT. It codes for CASSQDWRGGTEAFF.